A single sample gave rise to the 8 T cell receptor beta chains below, sequenced in a study of Ad26.COV2.S vaccination and SARS-CoV-2 variants. Clones were sequenced by immunoSEQ multiplex PCR, and TCRdb holds only the in-frame ones, with some missing. There are around 420,000 clones in the sample; around 87% occur only once, and 3.6% lies in the top ten. Treatment described: some 19 received Ad26.COV2.S at low or high dose, single or two shots; several received placebo; per-sample allocation not given. The samples date from day 63 after the first vaccine or placebo injection. Sample: peripheral blood, taken in a trial of Ad26.COV2.S vaccine versus placebo. The receptor source for this set is a person between 18 and 60 years old who received the Ad26.COV2.S COVID-19 vaccine or a placebo.

This chain joins TRBV19 and TRBJ2-5; 9 nucleotides line up with TRBD2. The V gene's germline CDR1 is LNHDA and CDR2 SQIVND (reference sequence). The CDR3 extends over 16 amino acids. Germline trimming cut 5 bases from V and 0 bases from J; bases unmatched to any gene: 7. This CDR3 is CASSPLAGSYQETQYF. The DNA for the CDR3 is TGTGCCAGTAGTCCGCTAGCGGGGTCGTACCAAGAGACCCAGTACTTC.

This chain's CDR3 is CASSLNTPSAGTGELFF. The CDR3 nucleotides read TGTGCCAGCAGCTTAAACACCCCCTCGGCGGGGACCGGGGAGCTGTTTTTT. J is TRBJ2-2 and V is TRBV7-3, with D perhaps matching TRBD2 (6 bases). Per germline, CDR1 SGHTA and CDR2 FQGTGA. The V end was cut by 1 base, the J end by 5 bases, with 17 bases between. This CDR3 spans 17 amino acids.

This chain links TRBV7-3 with TRBJ2-3; D could derive from TRBD1 or TRBD2 (5 bases each). The CDR3 runs 15 residues. V lost 5 bases, J lost 3 bases, and 15 bases lay in between. Germline values: CDR1 SGHTA, CDR2 FQGTGA. The CDR3 coding sequence is TGTGCCAGCAGCCTCCGGCTGGGGACGACAGATACGCAGTATTTT. Its translation: CASSLRLGTTDTQYF.

The gene calls are TRBV19 and TRBJ2-3; 7 positions match TRBD2. Trimming removed 5 bases from V and 4 bases from J; junction bases left unmatched: 9. CDR1 is LNHDA, CDR2 SQIVND, per germline (reference sequence). The CDR3 runs to 15 residues. The chain's CDR3 is CASSPQAGSADTQYF. As DNA, the CDR3 is TGTGCCAGTAGTCCTCAAGCGGGGAGCGCAGATACGCAGTATTTT.

This clone was detected a few times. The chain employs TRBV7-9 and TRBJ1-4, with TRBD1 matching over 8 bases. The CDR3 loop spans 16 amino acids. CDR1 is SEHNR and CDR2 is FQNEAQ in the germline V gene (reference sequence). V trimming: 5 bases; J trimming: 6 bases; junction bases outside the gene matches: 11. DNA for the CDR3: TGTGCCAGCAGCCCCCCCTTCGGACAGGGTTATGAAAAACTGTTTTTT. It yields the protein CASSPPFGQGYEKLFF.

This clone was counted between two and nine times. The J gene is TRBJ1-2, the V gene TRBV7-9; D is unclear. V was pared by 1 base and J by 8 bases, with 8 bases between. The CDR3 has 12 amino acids. Germline CDR1 and CDR2: SEHNR and FQNEAQ (reference sequence). The CDR3 bases are TGTGCCAGCAGCTTAGACCTATGGGGCTACACCTTC. As protein: CASSLDLWGYTF.

The V call is TRBV7-3, the J call TRBJ2-1, with 10 bases lining up with TRBD1. The trim removed 4 bases at V and 8 bases at J, leaving 5 bases unmatched. From germline, CDR1 is SGHTA and CDR2 FQGTGA. This CDR3 spans 14 amino acids. In DNA form, the CDR3 reads TGTGCCAGCAGCTCGACAGGGGGCGCGGATGAGCAGTTCTTC. Amino acid sequence: CASSSTGGADEQFF.

CDR3 protein: CASSLSQREQYF. The CDR3 DNA reads as TGTGCCAGCAGCTTAAGCCAGCGCGAGCAGTACTTC. The chain combines TRBV7-9 with TRBJ2-7; D ambiguous. The CDR3 totals 12 residues. Looked up from germline, CDR1 is SEHNR and CDR2 is FQNEAQ (reference sequence). V dropped 2 bases and J dropped 6 bases, with 8 bases sitting between them.